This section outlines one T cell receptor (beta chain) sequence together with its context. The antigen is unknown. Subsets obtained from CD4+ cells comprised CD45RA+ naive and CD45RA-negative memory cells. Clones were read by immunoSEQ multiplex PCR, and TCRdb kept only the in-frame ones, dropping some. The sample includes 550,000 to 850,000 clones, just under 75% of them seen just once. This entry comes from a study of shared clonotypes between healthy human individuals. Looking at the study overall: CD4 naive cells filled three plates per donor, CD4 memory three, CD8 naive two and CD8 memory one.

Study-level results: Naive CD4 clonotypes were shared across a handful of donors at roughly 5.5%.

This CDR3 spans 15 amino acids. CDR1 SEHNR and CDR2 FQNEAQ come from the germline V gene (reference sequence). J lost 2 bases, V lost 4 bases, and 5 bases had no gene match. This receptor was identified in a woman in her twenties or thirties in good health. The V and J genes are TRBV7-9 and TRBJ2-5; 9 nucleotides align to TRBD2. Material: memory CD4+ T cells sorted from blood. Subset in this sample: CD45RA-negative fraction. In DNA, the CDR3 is TGTGCCAGCAGCTCCGTTAGCGGGGGACAAGAGACCCAGTACTTC. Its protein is CASSSVSGGQETQYF.